Below are 9 T cell receptor beta chains sequenced from a single sample in a study of shared T cell receptors in the human thymus. Sequenced by immunoSEQ multiplex PCR; TCRdb stores in-frame clones only, minus some. The sample consists of about 500,000 clones, around 78% of them appearing once. In addition, the sample was reused for a study of human thymus T cells.

Sample: thymocytes. The receptors originated from a boy under two years old with a congenital heart defect.

This chain joins TRBV25-1 and TRBJ2-5; 7 bases are shared with TRBD1. The CDR3 length is 15 residues. The J segment lost 3 bases and the V segment lost 5 bases, leaving 9 bases of the junction unmatched. CDR1 and CDR2 (germline): MGHDK, SYGVNS. CDR3 nucleotide sequence: TGTGCCAGCAGTATCCAAGGGACAGAGGAAGAGACCCAGTACTTC. Translated, it gives CASSIQGTEEETQYF.

J is TRBJ2-1 and V is TRBV27; 9 bases line up with TRBD2. This CDR3 region has 18 residues. Germline trimming cut 5 bases from V and 10 bases from J; bases unmatched to any gene: 21. CDR1 and CDR2 (germline): MNHEY, SMNVEV (reference sequence). The CDR3 DNA reads as TGTGCCAGCAGTCCCCCCTTGCGAGATAGCGGGAGTTCCAAGGAGCAGTTCTTC. This sequence encodes CASSPPLRDSGSSKEQFF.

A single count supports this clone. This chain connects TRBV28 to TRBJ2-3; TRBD1 matches 7 bases. The CDR3 has 16 amino acids. Looked up from germline, CDR1 is MDHEN and CDR2 is SYDVKM. Trimming cost V 0 bases and J 3 bases; bases outside gene matches: 6. CDR3 residues: CASSLCIDRVTDTQYF. CDR3 sequence (DNA): TGTGCCAGCAGTTTATGCATAGACAGGGTAACAGATACGCAGTATTTT.

The genes are TRBV7-2 and TRBJ2-1; no clear D gene. V dropped 7 bases and J dropped 5 bases, with 6 bases sitting between them. This CDR3 comprises 11 residues. CDR1 is SGHTA and CDR2 is FQGNSA in the germline V gene. The CDR3 sequence is CASTRNNEQFF. DNA of the CDR3: TGTGCCAGCACCAGAAACAATGAGCAGTTCTTC.

The V and J genes are TRBV15 and TRBJ2-3; no clear D. The CDR3 totals 14 residues. Trimming took 2 bases from V and 0 from J, leaving 6 bases between them. CDR1 is LNHNV and CDR2 is YYDKDF in the germline V gene (reference sequence). The CDR3 DNA reads as TGTGCCACCAGCAGATTCACTAGCACAGATACGCAGTATTTT. It is translated as CATSRFTSTDTQYF.

This chain connects TRBV18 to TRBJ2-4, with 8 nucleotides matching TRBD2. The V gene end was trimmed by 2 bases and the J gene end by 1 base; junction bases not matched to a gene: 7. The CDR3 consists of 17 residues. Germline CDR1 KGHSH, CDR2 LQKENI. The CDR3 sequence: CASSPRAGATAKNIQYF. CDR3 bases: TGTGCCAGCTCACCAAGAGCGGGAGCTACGGCCAAAAACATTCAGTACTTC. Together with reference TRBV18 and TRBJ2-4, the CDR3 gives the full variable domain: NAGVMQNPRHLVRRRGQEARLRCSPMKGHSHVYWYRQLPEEGLKFMVYLQKENIIDESGMPKERFSAEFPKEGPSILRIQQVVRGDSAAYFCASSPRAGATAKNIQYFGAGTRLSVL.

J is TRBJ2-7 and V is TRBV19; D is perhaps TRBD1 (6 bases). V was shortened by 3 bases and J by 0 bases, with 21 bases between the two germline ends. Germline values: CDR1 LNHDA, CDR2 SQIVND (reference sequence). The CDR3 totals 18 residues. CDR3 sequence (DNA): TGTGCCAGTAGTATCGGACCCTTACCAAAGGGGGACTCCTACGAGCAGTACTTC. Encoded protein: CASSIGPLPKGDSYEQYF. Complete variable domain (other parts from reference TRBV19 and TRBJ2-7): DGGITQSPKYLFRKEGQNVTLSCEQNLNHDAMYWYRQDPGQGLRLIYYSQIVNDFQKGDIAEGYSVSREKKESFPLTVTSAQKNPTAFYLCASSIGPLPKGDSYEQYFGPGTRLTVT.

V and J are TRBV28 and TRBJ1-4; weak D call: TRBD1 (6 bases). This CDR3 is built from 18 residues. Germline assignment: CDR1 MDHEN and CDR2 SYDVKM. Between the trimmed V and J ends, which lost 5 bases and 4 bases, there was a span of 23 bases. The CDR3 sequence: CASSQGLHESHRNEKLFF. CDR3 nucleotide sequence: TGTGCCAGCAGTCAGGGGTTGCACGAGTCCCACCGTAATGAAAAACTGTTTTTT.

The CDR3 DNA reads as TGTGCCAGCAGTCAGGGACAGGTAAAGGAATACGAGCAGTACTTC. Amino acids: CASSQGQVKEYEQYF. J is TRBJ2-7 and V is TRBV6-5; 8 bases map to TRBD1. The V and J ends lost 5 bases and 4 bases, in that order; junction bases with no gene match: 10. Germline V lookup: CDR1 MNHEY, CDR2 SVGAGI. CDR3 length equals 15 residues.